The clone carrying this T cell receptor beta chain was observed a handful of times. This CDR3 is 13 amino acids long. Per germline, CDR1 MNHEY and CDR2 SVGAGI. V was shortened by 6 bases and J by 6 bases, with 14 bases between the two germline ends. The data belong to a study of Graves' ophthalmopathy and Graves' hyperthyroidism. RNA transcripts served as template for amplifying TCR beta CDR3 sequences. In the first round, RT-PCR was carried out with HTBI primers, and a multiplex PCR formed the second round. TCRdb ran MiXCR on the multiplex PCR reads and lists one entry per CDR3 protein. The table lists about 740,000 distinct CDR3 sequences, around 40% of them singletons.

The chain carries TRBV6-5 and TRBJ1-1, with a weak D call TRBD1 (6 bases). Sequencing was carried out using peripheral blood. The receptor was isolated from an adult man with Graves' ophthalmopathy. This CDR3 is CASRQGGSSEAFF. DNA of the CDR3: TGTGCCAGCAGACAGGGAGGTTCGTCTGAAGCTTTCTTT.